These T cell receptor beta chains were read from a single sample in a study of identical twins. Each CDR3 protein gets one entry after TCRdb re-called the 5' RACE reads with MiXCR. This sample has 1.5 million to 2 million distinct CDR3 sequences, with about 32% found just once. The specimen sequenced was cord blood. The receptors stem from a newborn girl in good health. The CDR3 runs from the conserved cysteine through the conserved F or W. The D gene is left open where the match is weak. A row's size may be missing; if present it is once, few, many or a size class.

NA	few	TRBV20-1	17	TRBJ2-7	CSASPAGARLSSYEQYF	TGCAGTGCTAGTCCCGCAGGGGCGCGTTTAAGCTCCTACGAGCAGTACTTC
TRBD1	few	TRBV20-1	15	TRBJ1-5	CSARTGIYSNQPQHF	TGCAGTGCCCGGACAGGGATTTATAGCAATCAGCCCCAGCATTTT
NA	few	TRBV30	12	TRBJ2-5	CAWSKQGETQYF	TGTGCCTGGAGTAAGCAGGGGGAGACCCAGTACTTC
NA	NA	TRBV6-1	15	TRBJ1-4	CASSDKAPANEKLFF	TGTGCCAGCAGTGATAAGGCACCCGCAAATGAAAAACTGTTTTTT
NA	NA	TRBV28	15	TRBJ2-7	CASSSLFKVSYEQYF	TGTGCCAGCAGTTCCCTATTTAAGGTTTCCTACGAGCAGTACTTC
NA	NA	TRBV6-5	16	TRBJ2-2	CASSLTPGTNTGELFF	TGTGCCAGCAGCCTCACCCCCGGGACAAACACCGGGGAGCTGTTTTTT
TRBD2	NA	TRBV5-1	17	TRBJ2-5	CASSPGLAGDAYNEQYF	TGCGCCAGCAGCCCCGGACTAGCGGGGGACGCCTACAATGAGCAGTACTTC
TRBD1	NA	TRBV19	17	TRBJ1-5	CAGSIGQGRYSNQPQHF	TGTGCCGGTAGTATAGGACAGGGGCGATATAGCAATCAGCCCCAGCATTTT
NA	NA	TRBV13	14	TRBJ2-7	CASSFPRTSYEQYF	TGTGCCAGCAGCTTTCCCAGGACCTCCTACGAGCAGTACTTC
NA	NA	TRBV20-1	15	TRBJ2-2	CSARGGTSNTGELFF	TGCAGTGCTAGAGGGGGGACTTCGAACACCGGGGAGCTGTTTTTT
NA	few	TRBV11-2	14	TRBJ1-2	CASSSSTPNYGYTF	TGTGCCAGCAGCTCGTCGACACCCAACTATGGCTACACCTTC
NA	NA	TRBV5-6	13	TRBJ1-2	CASSLSVPYGYTF	TGTGCCAGCAGCTTGTCAGTCCCCTATGGCTACACCTTC
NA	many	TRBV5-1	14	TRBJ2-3	CASSLVGVTDTQYF	TGTGCCAGCAGTTTAGTCGGGGTCACAGATACGCAGTATTTT
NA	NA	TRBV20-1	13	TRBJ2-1	CSARGTHSYEQFF	TGCAGTGCTAGAGGGACTCACTCCTACGAGCAGTTCTTC
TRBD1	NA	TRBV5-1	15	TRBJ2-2	CASSPRGQGAGELFF	TGCGCCAGCAGCCCCAGGGGACAGGGTGCCGGGGAGCTGTTTTTT
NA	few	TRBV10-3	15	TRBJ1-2	CAISESQGGTYGYTF	TGTGCCATCAGTGAATCGCAGGGAGGGACCTATGGCTACACCTTC
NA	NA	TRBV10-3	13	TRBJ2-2	CAISETLAGELFF	TGTGCCATCAGTGAGACTTTGGCCGGGGAGCTGTTTTTT
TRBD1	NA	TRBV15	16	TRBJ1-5	CATSRDWTGVGQPQHF	TGTGCCACCAGCAGAGATTGGACAGGAGTGGGTCAGCCCCAGCATTTT
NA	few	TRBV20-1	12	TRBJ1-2	CSAIQGRYGYTF	TGCAGTGCCATACAGGGCCGCTATGGCTACACCTTC
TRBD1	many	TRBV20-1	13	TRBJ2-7	CSGMDRAAYEQYF	TGCAGTGGCATGGACAGGGCAGCCTACGAGCAGTACTTC
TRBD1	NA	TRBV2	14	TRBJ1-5	CASSDRTGGQPQHF	TGTGCCAGCAGTGATCGGACAGGGGGTCAGCCCCAGCATTTT
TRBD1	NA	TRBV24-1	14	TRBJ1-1	CATIPQGANTEAFF	TGTGCCACCATACCACAGGGGGCGAACACTGAAGCTTTCTTT
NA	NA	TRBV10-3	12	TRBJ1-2	CAIWGGHYGYTF	TGTGCCATCTGGGGGGGTCACTATGGCTACACCTTC
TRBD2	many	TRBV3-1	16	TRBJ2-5	CASSQEFSLAGETQYF	TGTGCCAGCAGCCAAGAATTCTCGCTAGCGGGGGAGACCCAGTACTTC
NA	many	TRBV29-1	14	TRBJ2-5	CSVGSNQYQETQYF	TGCAGCGTTGGGTCGAATCAGTACCAAGAGACCCAGTACTTC
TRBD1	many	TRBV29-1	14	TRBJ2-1	CSVDGQVYTNEQFF	TGCAGCGTTGACGGACAGGTCTACACGAATGAGCAGTTCTTC
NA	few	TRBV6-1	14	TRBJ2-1	CASSASDLRNEQFF	TGTGCCAGCAGTGCCTCGGATTTGAGGAATGAGCAGTTCTTC
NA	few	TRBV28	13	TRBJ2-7	CASSYYAKYEQYF	TGTGCCAGCAGTTATTATGCAAAGTACGAGCAGTACTTC
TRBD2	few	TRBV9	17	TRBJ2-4	CASSVGVGGIAKNIQYF	TGTGCCAGCAGCGTAGGGGTGGGAGGGATAGCCAAAAACATTCAGTACTTC
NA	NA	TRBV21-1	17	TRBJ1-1	CASSNGRENGGGTEAFF	TGTGCCAGCAGCAACGGACGGGAGAACGGGGGAGGGACTGAAGCTTTCTTT
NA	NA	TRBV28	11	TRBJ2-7	CATSDIGEQYF	TGTGCCACCTCCGACATCGGCGAGCAGTACTTC
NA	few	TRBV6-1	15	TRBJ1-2	CASSTSGALDYGYTF	TGTGCCAGCAGTACAAGCGGGGCGCTGGACTATGGCTACACCTTC
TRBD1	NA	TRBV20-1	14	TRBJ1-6	CGPPGRGDNSPLHF	TGCGGTCCCCCGGGCAGGGGGGATAATTCACCCCTCCACTTT
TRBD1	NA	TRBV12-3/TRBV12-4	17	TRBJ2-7	CASSRRTGSKRYNEQYF	TGTGCCAGCAGTCGTCGGACAGGGTCTAAGAGGTACAATGAGCAGTACTTC
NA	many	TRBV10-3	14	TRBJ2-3	CAISESGGTDTQYF	TGTGCCATCAGTGAGTCAGGGGGAACAGATACGCAGTATTTT
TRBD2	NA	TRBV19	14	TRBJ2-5	CASSISGLADEQYF	TGTGCCAGTAGTATATCGGGACTAGCAGATGAGCAGTACTTC
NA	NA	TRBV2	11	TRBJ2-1	CASCRRYEQFF	TGTGCCAGTTGCAGGCGCTACGAGCAGTTCTTC
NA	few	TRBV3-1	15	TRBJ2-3	CASSQDGGNTDTQYF	TGTGCCAGCAGCCAAGATGGGGGGAACACAGATACGCAGTATTTT
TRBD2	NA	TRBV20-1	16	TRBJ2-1	CSASPLAGGQYNEQFF	TGCAGTGCTAGCCCTCTAGCGGGGGGGCAGTATAATGAGCAGTTCTTC
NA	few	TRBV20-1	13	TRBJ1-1	CSARVGAGIMAFF	TGCAGTGCTAGAGTCGGGGCGGGGATCATGGCTTTCTTT
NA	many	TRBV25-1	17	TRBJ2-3	CASSEYGTRGFTDTQYF	TGTGCCAGCAGTGAATATGGGACCAGGGGATTCACAGATACGCAGTATTTT
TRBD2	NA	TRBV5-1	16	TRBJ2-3	CASSLKGTSATDTQYF	TGCGCCAGCAGCTTGAAGGGTACTAGCGCCACAGATACGCAGTATTTT
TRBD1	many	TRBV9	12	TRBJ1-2	CASTPGQGGYTF	TGTGCCAGCACCCCGGGACAGGGAGGCTACACCTTC
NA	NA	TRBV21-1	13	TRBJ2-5	CASSARSCGAQYF	TGTGCCAGCAGCGCCAGGTCCTGTGGGGCCCAGTACTTC
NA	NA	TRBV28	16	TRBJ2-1	CASSLSILLSYNEQFF	TGTGCCAGCAGTTTGTCGATCCTGCTTTCCTACAATGAGCAGTTCTTC
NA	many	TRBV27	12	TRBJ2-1	CASSGLTNEQFF	TGTGCCAGCAGTGGACTAACCAATGAGCAGTTCTTC
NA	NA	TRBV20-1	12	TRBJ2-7	CSARKRYNEQYF	TGCAGTGCTAGGAAGCGGTACAATGAGCAGTACTTC
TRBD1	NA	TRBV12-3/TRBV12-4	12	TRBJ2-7	CASSGGQSSGYF	TGTGCCAGCAGTGGGGGACAGTCCTCGGGGTACTTC
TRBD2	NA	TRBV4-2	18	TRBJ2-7	CASSYANSGTSVYNEQYF	TGTGCCAGCAGCTATGCTAATTCCGGGACTAGCGTCTACAATGAGCAGTACTTC
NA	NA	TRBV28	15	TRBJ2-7	CASSATGLSSYEQYF	TGTGCCAGCAGTGCGACAGGCCTGAGCTCCTACGAGCAGTACTTC
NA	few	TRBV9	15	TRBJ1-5	CASSAGDSGNQPQHF	TGTGCCAGCAGCGCAGGGGATTCTGGCAATCAGCCCCAGCATTTT
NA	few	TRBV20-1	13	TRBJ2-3	CRSRIRFTDTQYF	TGCAGGAGCAGGATCAGGTTCACAGATACGCAGTATTTT
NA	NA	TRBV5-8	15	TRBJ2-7	CASSLAGTRIYEQYF	TGTGCCAGCAGCTTGGCCGGGACTCGGATCTACGAGCAGTACTTC
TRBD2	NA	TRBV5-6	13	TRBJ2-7	CASSLPSGEAQYF	TGTGCCAGCAGCTTGCCTAGCGGAGAGGCCCAGTACTTC
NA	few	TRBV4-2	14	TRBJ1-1	CASSQEGWNTEAFF	TGTGCCAGCAGCCAAGAGGGGTGGAACACTGAAGCTTTCTTT
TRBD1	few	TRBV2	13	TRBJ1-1	CASRGQQNTEAFF	TGTGCCAGCAGGGGACAGCAGAACACTGAAGCTTTCTTT
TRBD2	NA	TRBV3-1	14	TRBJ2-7	CASSRTAGTYEQYF	TGTGCCAGCAGCCGAACAGCGGGAACCTACGAGCAGTACTTC